The T cell receptor (beta chain) described here comes from a study of blood T cells in healthy people across ages (dated by TCRdb to between 2014 and 2017). Background on the whole study: In model experiments, template switching captured roughly one uniquely barcoded TCR beta cDNA molecule for every two T cells. The study analyzed two additional independent replicas of 1 million unique cDNA reads from the same blood draw for two donors, one aged 18 to 30 and one aged 80 or older. The donors were split into four age groups: young (average roughly 15 years), middle-aged (around 40), aged (62) and long-lived (over 80). The study measured age-related changes in TCR beta repertoire diversity using deep sequencing normalized with unique cDNA molecular identifiers. What the study reported, not specific to this receptor: Observed TCR beta diversity per million T cells fell roughly linearly with age, and a significant reduction was already apparent by age around 36. Conclusive comparison of naive and antigen-experienced compartments was prevented by the profiling of bulk unsorted PBMCs. Compared with the aged group, more naive CD4+ T cells, fewer expanded clones and increased TCR diversity were shown by the long-lived group, suggesting age selection. Estimates of total diversity based on one million sequenced T cells were regarded as lower bounds and as underestimates. Observed TCR beta diversity correlated strongly with the percentage of naive T cells measured by flow cytometry. Because the CMV infection status of the donors was unknown, age-related changes in expanded clonotypes may potentially have been confounded.

The library was made by 5' RACE. Instrument used: Illumina HiSeq 2500. A second PCR of roughly 7 to 12 cycles was performed with a sample-barcoded 5' primer and a J-beta primer mix. A unique molecular identifier was introduced onto each TCR beta cDNA molecule by a template-switch 5' adaptor carrying 12 random nucleotides. Each sample yielded at least 2.5 million CDR3-containing paired-end reads. First-strand cDNA was synthesized from all RNA with the Mint cDNA synthesis kit, primed by a TRBC-specific oligonucleotide. Following uracil-DNA glycosylase treatment, a first 18-cycle PCR with universal primers M1SS and BC2_uni_R was performed on all cDNA. The paper's processing steps were these. Normalization of each sample was performed by random selection of 1 million high-quality reads, each carrying a distinct molecular identifier. Instead of being binned into consensus sequences, reads that shared molecular identifiers were thrown out. MiTCR, set to a Q25 quality threshold and the strictest error-elimination algorithm, was used for CDR3 identification, clonotype clustering and error correction. A nonparametric unseen species model using Euler transformation provided a lower-bound estimate of total TCR beta diversity. In TCRdb, the public reads were trimmed at Q25 with fastp and aligned with MiXCR, with productive beta chains retained. Under each unique CDR3 protein, matching rows form one entry showing the most common genes and DNA. Clone size and V and J calls follow TCRdb, not the original study. Recorded for this sample are around 1,000,000 distinct CDR3 sequences; about 23% of them occurred a single time. The ten largest make up 0.65% to 0.75% of the sample.

Comments on this clonotype: Its antigen is still unknown. No clone much larger than this one lies a single base away; base qualities are absent.

The donors were 40 or so Caucasian individuals from Russia, aged roughly 6 to 100 years, who were systemically healthy. Each donor gave ten milliliters of peripheral blood, collected into EDTA-treated Vacutainer tubes. Ficoll-Paque density-gradient centrifugation was used to isolate PBMCs, with at least 6.5 million per sample. Trizol reagent was used to extract total RNA from PBMCs, with at least 6 micrograms per sample. Naive CD45RAhigh/CD27high T cell percentages were measured by flow cytometry on a PBMC aliquot from every donor. Measured from the cysteine to the phenylalanine, the CDR3 is 13 residues long. The entry retains the CDR3 DNA only, 39 bases that are in frame from base 1. According to the germline V gene, CDR1 reads MNHEY and CDR2 reads SVGAGI. V loses 7 bases, J loses 8 bases, and the germline ends lie 12 bases apart. The same data also contributed to another study, on T cells of mothers and their children. Drawing on the second study: Nine systemically healthy Caucasian individuals served as donors, namely three mothers together with their six children. cDNA synthesis consumed the entire amount of extracted RNA, loaded at approximately 1.6 ug RNA in each 15 ul reaction. Sample barcodes and 2-4 random nucleotides were added via the M1S primer in the second PCR. Over 8.5 million TCR beta CDR3 reads were obtained for each mother, and some 3 million reads were obtained for each child. In both related and unrelated pairs, thymic selection shapes the output of TCR recombination in a similar way, with inherited differences having only a minor effect. Normalized repertoire overlap was always slightly but never significantly higher in related than unrelated mother-child pairs. No persistent microchimeric T cell clones were detected, at a sensitivity of roughly 99 clones per million clonotypes. To look for features that set related mother-child pairs apart from unrelated individuals, the researchers ran deep NGS to compare the TCR beta repertoires of mothers and children. The mean age was around 42 +/- 4 years for the mothers and about 10 +/- 4 years for the children. After adapters were ligated using NEBNext reagents, the libraries underwent 100+100 nt paired-end sequencing on an Illumina HiSeq 2000. To avoid cross-contamination, the mother libraries and the child libraries were prepared a month apart and sequenced in separate runs. For each donor, between about 500,000 and 2,000,000 distinct TCR beta clonotypes were identified. Naive TCR beta clonotypes were estimated from low-frequency clonotypes matched to each donor's FACS-determined naive share, without sorting.

Rearrangement joined TRBV6-5 to TRBJ1-6; no D segment can be confidently identified. Sequenced sample: blood. This clonotype was sampled from a girl aged 2 to 9 in good health. The nucleotide sequence reads TGTGCCAGCACAGCTAGAAGGGATTCACCCCTCCACTTT. Protein translation: CASTARRDSPLHF.